Listed here are 27 T cell receptor beta chains from one sample, sequenced in a study of T cell clones after liver transplantation. The method was immunoSEQ multiplex PCR; TCRdb's version includes in-frame clones alone and lacks a portion of them. The sample lists about 15,000 clones; nearly 95% were seen once. The starting material was CD8+ T cells from blood, obtained before liver transplant. These receptors were collected from a human donor who received a liver transplant.

This chain connects TRBV5-4 to TRBJ1-1; D uncertain. The germline V and J ends were trimmed by 4 bases and 4 bases, with 8 bases remaining between them. CDR3 length: 12 residues. Germline loops: CDR1 SGHNT, CDR2 YYREEE (reference sequence). The CDR3 spells CASSHSGTEAFF. Written as DNA, the CDR3 is TGTGCCAGCAGCCACTCGGGCACTGAAGCTTTCTTT.

This rearrangement joins TRBV29-1 to TRBJ2-1; D perhaps matches TRBD2 (6 bases). The CDR3 length is 14 residues. CDR1 is SQVTM, CDR2 ANQGSEA, per germline. The V gene lost 7 bases and the J gene lost 2 bases, with 15 bases spanning the gap. The DNA for the CDR3 is TGCAGCGCCTTCGGAGGGAAAACCTACAATGAGCAGTTCTTC. Its translation: CSAFGGKTYNEQFF.

The rearrangement uses TRBV28 and TRBJ2-4, with TRBD2 identical over 8 bases. V lost 2 bases and J lost 5; bases outside the gene matches: 8. Germline CDR1 and CDR2: MDHEN and SYDVKM. The CDR3 is 16 amino acids. The CDR3 DNA reads as TGTGCCAGCAGTTTAGGGGTGTTAGCGGGACAAAACATTCAGTACTTC. This encodes CASSLGVLAGQNIQYF.

V and J are TRBV25-1 and TRBJ2-5, with D perhaps given as TRBD1 or TRBD2 (6 bases each). Germline V gene data show CDR1 as MGHDK and CDR2 as SYGVNS. With 2 bases removed from V and 4 bases from J, the gap between germline ends came to 11 bases. This CDR3 region has 14 residues. The CDR3 region has the DNA TGTGCCAGCAGTGAACGGAGGGGGAGAGAGACCCAGTACTTC. It yields the protein CASSERRGRETQYF.

The rearrangement joins TRBV19 to TRBJ2-7; perhaps TRBD1 as D (5 bases). Germline V CDR1 and CDR2: LNHDA, SQIVND (reference sequence). CDR3 size: 14 residues. Trimming stripped 3 bases from V and 5 bases from J, with 14 bases between. Written as DNA, the CDR3 is TGTGCCAGTAGTATCCGGCAGGGATCCCACGAGCAGTACTTC. Its protein is CASSIRQGSHEQYF.

The chain recombines TRBV7-3 with TRBJ1-5; no reliable D call. Germline loops: CDR1 SGHTA, CDR2 FQGTGA. The CDR3 has 16 amino acids. The germline V and J ends were trimmed by 5 bases and 0 bases, with 14 bases remaining between them. Here the CDR3 reads CASSLPRAHSNQPQHF. The CDR3 bases are TGTGCCAGCAGCCTTCCCCGGGCGCATAGCAATCAGCCCCAGCATTTT. Full variable domain (rest looked up from reference TRBV7-3 and TRBJ1-5): GAGVSQTPSNKVTEKGKYVELRCDPISGHTALYWYRQSLGQGPEFLIYFQGTGAADDSGLPNDRFFAVRPEGSVSTLKIQRTERGDSAVYLCASSLPRAHSNQPQHFGDGTRLSIL.

The chain is built from TRBV6-5 and TRBJ2-3, with D perhaps matching TRBD2 (6 bases). Trimming left V 0 bases short and J 4 bases short, with 8 bases between. Germline CDR1 and CDR2: MNHEY and SVGAGI. The CDR3 has 14 amino acids. CDR3 nucleotides: TGTGCCAGCAGTTACTCCGGGAGCCCAGATACGCAGTATTTT. Its translation: CASSYSGSPDTQYF.

V gene TRBV10-2 combines with J gene TRBJ2-1; D call uncertain. The germline V gene has CDR1 WSHSY and CDR2 SAAADI. The length of the CDR3 is 11 residues. Trimming pared 7 bases from V and 7 bases from J, leaving 8 bases between. The CDR3 is CASTTANEQFF. CDR3 DNA sequence: TGCGCCAGCACCACAGCAAATGAGCAGTTCTTC.

In this sample, this clone turned up once. The chain's CDR3 is CASSPGMNTEAFF. The CDR3 DNA reads as TGTGCCAGCAGTCCGGGAATGAACACTGAAGCTTTCTTT. The genes are TRBV28 and TRBJ1-1; D unclear. Trimming shortened V by 5 bases and J by 0 bases, and 7 bases separated the two germline ends. Germline values: CDR1 MDHEN, CDR2 SYDVKM. The CDR3 is 13 residues long.

The CDR3 coding sequence is TGTGCCAGCAGGTGGGCCACAGATACGCAGTATTTT. Its translation is CASRWATDTQYF. V and J are TRBV7-9 and TRBJ2-3; the D is unclear. Trimming took off 6 bases at V and 2 bases at J, with 6 bases between the two ends. There are 12 residues in the CDR3. Germline CDR1 and CDR2: SEHNR and FQNEAQ (reference sequence).

The chain carries TRBV9 and TRBJ2-3; no reliable D call. CDR1 and CDR2 from the germline V gene are SGDLS and YYNGEE. This CDR3 comprises 14 residues. Trimming took off 2 bases at V and 3 bases at J, with 10 bases between the two ends. CDR3 nucleotides: TGTGCCAGCAGCGTGGACGGTTGGACAGATACGCAGTATTTT. Translated: CASSVDGWTDTQYF.

This chain uses TRBV6-1 with TRBJ2-1, with 7 bases aligning to TRBD1. The CDR3 loop spans 16 amino acids. V lost 1 base and J lost 2; bases outside the gene matches: 5. Germline V gene sequence: CDR1 MNHNS, CDR2 SASEGT. CDR3 residues: CASSEVNRGTYNEQFF. DNA for the CDR3: TGTGCCAGCAGTGAAGTAAACAGGGGCACCTACAATGAGCAGTTCTTC.

The chain employs TRBV28 and TRBJ2-7; the D gene is possibly TRBD1 (5 bases). Per the germline V gene, CDR1 is MDHEN and CDR2 is SYDVKM. V lost 6 bases to trimming and J lost 1 base, with 16 bases between them. CDR3 length equals 15 residues. CDR3 loop: CASSPQGSFSYEQYF. The CDR3 nucleotides read TGTGCCAGCAGCCCTCAGGGATCCTTTTCCTACGAGCAGTACTTC. Complete variable domain (other parts from reference TRBV28 and TRBJ2-7): DVKVTQSSRYLVKRTGEKVFLECVQDMDHENMFWYRQDPGLGLRLIYFSYDVKMKEKGDIPEGYSVSREKKERFSLILESASTNQTSMYLCASSPQGSFSYEQYFGPGTRLTVT.

This clone turned up a few times. This sequence joins TRBV7-9 and TRBJ2-2; 7 nucleotides agree with TRBD2. The CDR3 has 16 amino acids. Germline V gene data show CDR1 as SEHNR and CDR2 as FQNEAQ (reference sequence). After removal of 8 bases from V and 6 bases from J, the junction contained 15 bases not matched to a gene. CDR3 in amino acids: CASRDRGGNSAGELFF. The DNA of the CDR3 is TGTGCCAGCCGGGATCGCGGGGGTAATAGTGCCGGGGAGCTGTTTTTT.

This clone appeared a single time. The chain carries TRBV13 and TRBJ2-1; no reliable D call. The CDR3 consists of 14 residues. Germline V gene data show CDR1 as PRHDT and CDR2 as FYEKMQ (reference sequence). The V end was cut by 8 bases, the J end by 5 bases, with 16 bases between. The CDR3 nucleotides read TGTGCCAGCGCACCCGAGACAAGTGACAATGAGCAGTTCTTC. It specifies CASAPETSDNEQFF. The whole variable domain, remainder taken from reference TRBV13 and TRBJ2-1, is AAGVIQSPRHLIKEKRETATLKCYPIPRHDTVYWYQQGPGQDPQFLISFYEKMQSDKGSIPDRFSAQQFSDYHSELNMSSLELGDSALYFCASAPETSDNEQFFGPGTRLTVL.

CDR3 sequence: CASSRGTGDPLGYGYTF. The CDR3 DNA reads TGCGCCAGCAGCCGTGGGACAGGGGACCCTCTTGGCTATGGCTACACCTTC. This chain joins TRBV4-3 and TRBJ1-2; 10 positions agree with TRBD1. The CDR3 extends over 17 amino acids. With V trimmed by 4 bases and J by 4 bases, 12 bases remained unmatched. CDR1 and CDR2 (germline): LGHNA, YSLEER.

The genes are TRBV4-1 and TRBJ2-7, with a tentative D call TRBD1 (7 bases). The V end lost 3 bases, the J end lost 0 bases, and 12 bases lay between the germline ends. This CDR3 is built from 15 residues. Germline V gene data show CDR1 as MGHRA and CDR2 as YSYEKL. CDR3 residues: CASSQEGQSSYEQYF. DNA for the CDR3: TGCGCCAGCAGCCAGGAGGGACAGAGCTCCTACGAGCAGTACTTC.

A single count supports this clone. V gene TRBV29-1 combines with J gene TRBJ2-3, with D possibly being TRBD1 (5 bases). The CDR3 spans 13 residues. CDR1 is SQVTM, CDR2 ANQGSEA, per germline. V lost 2 bases and J lost 0, with 6 bases in between. In DNA form, the CDR3 reads TGCAGCGTTGAAAGGGGTAGCACAGATACGCAGTATTTT. Translated: CSVERGSTDTQYF.

This sequence joins TRBV2 and TRBJ2-3, with D perhaps matching TRBD1 (5 bases). Per germline, CDR1 SNHLY and CDR2 FYNNEI. The CDR3 consists of 14 residues. Deletions cut 4 bases from V and 2 bases from J, with 10 bases between. The CDR3 is CASSVTENTDTQYF. Written as DNA, the CDR3 is TGTGCCAGCAGTGTGACAGAGAACACAGATACGCAGTATTTT.

The DNA of the CDR3 is TGTGCCAGCAGCTTTGAGGGAGGGCCGCGGGAGACCCAGTACTTC. It encodes CASSFEGGPRETQYF. The J gene is TRBJ2-5, the V gene TRBV7-2, with 7 bases fitting TRBD2. The CDR3 runs to 15 residues. Trimming removed 3 bases from V and 5 bases from J; junction bases left unmatched: 9. The germline gives CDR1 SGHTA, CDR2 FQGNSA. The whole variable domain, filled in from reference TRBV7-2 and TRBJ2-5, reads GAGVSQSPSNKVTEKGKDVELRCDPISGHTALYWYRQSLGQGLEFLIYFQGNSAPDKSGLPSDRFSAERTGGSVSTLTIQRTQQEDSAVYLCASSFEGGPRETQYFGPGTRLLVL.

The chain employs TRBV25-1 and TRBJ2-3; 12 bases are shared with TRBD2. V gave up 4 bases and J gave up 3 bases; unmatched junction bases: 8. Germline V gives CDR1 MGHDK, CDR2 SYGVNS. This CDR3 comprises 17 residues. The DNA for the CDR3 is TGTGCCAGCAGTGCTAGCGGGAGGGCCTTTATAACAGATACGCAGTATTTT. Amino acids: CASSASGRAFITDTQYF.

The chain joins TRBV28 to TRBJ1-1; D is uncertain. Trimming took off 2 bases at V and 4 bases at J, with 11 bases between the two ends. Germline CDR1 reads MDHEN; CDR2 reads SYDVKM. CDR3 length: 14 amino acids. CDR3 sequence: CASSLTPEGTEAFF. DNA of the CDR3: TGTGCCAGCAGTTTAACACCCGAGGGCACTGAAGCTTTCTTT.

In nucleotides, the CDR3 is TGTGCCAGCAGTTCCCCGGGACAGGGTTTCTACGAGCAGTACTTC. Translating it yields CASSSPGQGFYEQYF. This sequence joins TRBV27 and TRBJ2-7, with 9 bases aligning to TRBD1. J gave up 3 bases and V 4 bases, and 7 bases lay outside the gene matches. The CDR3 contains 15 residues. Germline values: CDR1 MNHEY, CDR2 SMNVEV (reference sequence).

The table lists this clone with a few counts. The V gene is TRBV27, the J gene TRBJ2-2; 14 bases align to TRBD2. This CDR3 has 16 amino acids. V shed 5 bases, J shed 7 bases, and the junction held 6 bases outside the gene matches. Germline CDR1 and CDR2: MNHEY and SMNVEV (reference sequence). CDR3 sequence (DNA): TGTGCCAGCAGTGAACGGACTAGCGGGAGGTACGGGGAGCTGTTTTTT. Protein sequence: CASSERTSGRYGELFF.

This clone turned up a few times. This chain links TRBV27 with TRBJ1-5; 10 nucleotides align to TRBD1. The CDR3 is 15 residues long. Losses at the gene ends were 4 bases for V and 3 bases for J; bases not matched to a gene: 3. From germline, CDR1 is MNHEY and CDR2 SMNVEV (reference sequence). The DNA for the CDR3 is TGTGCCAGCAGTTGGGGACAGGGGAACAATCAGCCCCAGCATTTT. Protein product: CASSWGQGNNQPQHF.

J is TRBJ2-3 and V is TRBV4-1, with D unclear. The CDR3 runs 14 residues. The V end was cut by 1 base, the J end by 2 bases, with 7 bases between. Germline-derived CDR1 and CDR2 are MGHRA and YSYEKL. The CDR3 is CASSQVIITDTQYF. CDR3 nucleotide sequence: TGCGCCAGCAGCCAAGTTATTATCACAGATACGCAGTATTTT.

The chain carries TRBV4-3 and TRBJ2-2; no clear D. CDR1 is LGHNA and CDR2 is YSLEER in the germline V gene. The CDR3 totals 15 residues. Trimming took off 0 bases at V and 6 bases at J, with 11 bases between the two ends. DNA of the CDR3: TGCGCCAGCAGCCAAGAGGCTTCCTTGGCCGGGGAGCTGTTTTTT. Translation gives CASSQEASLAGELFF.